This T cell receptor (beta chain) originates from a study of control samples from healthy donors and cancer patients. The CDR3 has 11 residues. CDR1 is DFQATT and CDR2 is SNEGSKA in the germline V gene (reference sequence). The junction had 0 bases not matched to a gene; V was cut back by 4 bases and J by 5 bases. This table comes from immunoSEQ multiplex PCR, and its TCRdb copy is limited to in-frame clones, with some not included. The table includes 95,000 to 100,000 clones, 80% to 90% detected once. The TCR sequence derives from a man aged 25 to 40 in good health. The gene calls are TRBV20-1 and TRBJ1-1, with TRBD1 identical over 8 bases. Sequenced input: blood. The CDR3 nucleotides are TGCAGTGCTAACAGGGGGACTGAAGCTTTCTTT. Residues: CSANRGTEAFF.